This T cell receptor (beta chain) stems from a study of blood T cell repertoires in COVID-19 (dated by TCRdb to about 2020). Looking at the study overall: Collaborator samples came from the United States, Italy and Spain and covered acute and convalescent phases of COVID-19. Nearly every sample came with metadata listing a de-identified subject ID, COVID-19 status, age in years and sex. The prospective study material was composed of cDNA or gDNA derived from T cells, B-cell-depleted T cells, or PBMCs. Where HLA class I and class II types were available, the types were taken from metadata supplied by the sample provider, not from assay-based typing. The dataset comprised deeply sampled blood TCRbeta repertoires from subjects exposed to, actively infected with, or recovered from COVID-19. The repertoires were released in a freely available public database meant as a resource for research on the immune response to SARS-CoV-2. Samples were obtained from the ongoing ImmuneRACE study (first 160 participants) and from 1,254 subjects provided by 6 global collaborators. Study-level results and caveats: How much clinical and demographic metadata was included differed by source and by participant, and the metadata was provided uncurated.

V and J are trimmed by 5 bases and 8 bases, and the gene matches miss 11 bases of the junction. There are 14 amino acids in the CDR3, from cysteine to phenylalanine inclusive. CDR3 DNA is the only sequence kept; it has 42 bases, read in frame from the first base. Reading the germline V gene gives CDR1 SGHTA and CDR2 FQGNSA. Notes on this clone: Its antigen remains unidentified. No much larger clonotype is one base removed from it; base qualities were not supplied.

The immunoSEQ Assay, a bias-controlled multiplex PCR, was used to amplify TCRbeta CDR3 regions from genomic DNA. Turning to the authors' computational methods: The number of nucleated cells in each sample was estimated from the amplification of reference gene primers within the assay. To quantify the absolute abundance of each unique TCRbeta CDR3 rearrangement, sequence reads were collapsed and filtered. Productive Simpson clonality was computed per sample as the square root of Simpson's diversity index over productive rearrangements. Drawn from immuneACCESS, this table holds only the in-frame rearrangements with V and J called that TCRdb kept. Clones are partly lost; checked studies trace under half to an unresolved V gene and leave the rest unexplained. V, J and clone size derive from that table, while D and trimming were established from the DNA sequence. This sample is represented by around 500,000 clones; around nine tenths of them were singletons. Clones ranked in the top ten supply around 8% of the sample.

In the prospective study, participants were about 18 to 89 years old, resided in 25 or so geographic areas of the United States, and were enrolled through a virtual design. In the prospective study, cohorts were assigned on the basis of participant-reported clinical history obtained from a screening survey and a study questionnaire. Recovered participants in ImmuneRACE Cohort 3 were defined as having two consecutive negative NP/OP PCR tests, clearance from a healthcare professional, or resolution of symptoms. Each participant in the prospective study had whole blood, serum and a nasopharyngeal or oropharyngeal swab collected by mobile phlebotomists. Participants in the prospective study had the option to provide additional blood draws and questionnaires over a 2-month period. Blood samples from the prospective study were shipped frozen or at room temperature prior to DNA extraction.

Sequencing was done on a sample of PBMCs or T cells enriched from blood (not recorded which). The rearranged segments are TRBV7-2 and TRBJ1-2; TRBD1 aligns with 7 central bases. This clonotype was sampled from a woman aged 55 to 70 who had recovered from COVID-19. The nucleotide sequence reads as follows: TGTGCCAGCAGCCCGTCCGGGACAGCGAGGGGCTACACCTTC. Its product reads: CASSPSGTARGYTF.